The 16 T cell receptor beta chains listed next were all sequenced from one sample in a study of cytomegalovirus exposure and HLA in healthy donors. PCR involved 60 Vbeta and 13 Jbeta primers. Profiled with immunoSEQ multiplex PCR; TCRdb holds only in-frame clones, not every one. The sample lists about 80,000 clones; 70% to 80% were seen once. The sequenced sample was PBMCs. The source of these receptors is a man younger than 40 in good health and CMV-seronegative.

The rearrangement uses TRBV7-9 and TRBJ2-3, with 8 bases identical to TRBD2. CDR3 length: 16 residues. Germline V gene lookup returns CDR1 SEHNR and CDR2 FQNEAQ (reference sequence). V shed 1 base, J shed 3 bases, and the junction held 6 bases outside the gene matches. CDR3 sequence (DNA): TGTGCCAGCAGCTTAGTTGACGGGAGGGCGACAGATACGCAGTATTTT. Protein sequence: CASSLVDGRATDTQYF.

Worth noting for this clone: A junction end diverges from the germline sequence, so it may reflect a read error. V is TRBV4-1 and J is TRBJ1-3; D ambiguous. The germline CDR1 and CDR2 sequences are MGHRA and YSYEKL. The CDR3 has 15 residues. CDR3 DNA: TGCCCCAGCAGCCAAGTTCTGTCCGGTGGAAACACCATATATTTT. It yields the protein CPSSQVLSGGNTIYF.

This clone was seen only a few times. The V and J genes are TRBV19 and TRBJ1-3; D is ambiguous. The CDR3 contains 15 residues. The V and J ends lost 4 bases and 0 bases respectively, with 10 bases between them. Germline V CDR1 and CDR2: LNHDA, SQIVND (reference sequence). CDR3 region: CASSTNRYSGNTIYF. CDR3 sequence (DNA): TGTGCCAGTAGTACGAACAGATACTCTGGAAACACCATATATTTT.

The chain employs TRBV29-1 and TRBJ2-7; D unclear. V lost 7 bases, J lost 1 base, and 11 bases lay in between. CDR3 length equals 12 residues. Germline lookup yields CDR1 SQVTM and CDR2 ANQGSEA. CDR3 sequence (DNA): TGCAGCGCTAAGACTTCTTCCTACGAGCAGTACTTC. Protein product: CSAKTSSYEQYF.

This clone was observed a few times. The DNA of the CDR3 is TGTGCCAGCAGCTTTTACCCCGGGACAGGGGGTGGAGAGCAGTACTTC. Protein sequence: CASSFYPGTGGGEQYF. The V call is TRBV9, the J call TRBJ2-7; 11 nucleotides agree with TRBD1. Germline V gene data show CDR1 as SGDLS and CDR2 as YYNGEE. The CDR3 totals 16 residues. With 4 bases clipped from V and 7 bases from J, the junction kept 13 bases outside the gene matches.

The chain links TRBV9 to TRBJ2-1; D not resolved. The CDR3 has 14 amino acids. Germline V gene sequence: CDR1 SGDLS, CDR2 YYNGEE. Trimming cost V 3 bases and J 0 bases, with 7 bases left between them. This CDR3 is CASSDRSSYNEQFF. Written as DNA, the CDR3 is TGTGCCAGCAGCGACAGAAGCTCCTACAATGAGCAGTTCTTC. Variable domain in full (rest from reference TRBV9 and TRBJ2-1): DSGVTQTPKHLITATGQRVTLRCSPRSGDLSVYWYQQSLDQGLQFLIQYYNGEERAKGNILERFSAQQFPDLHSELNLSSLELGDSALYFCASSDRSSYNEQFFGPGTRLTVL.

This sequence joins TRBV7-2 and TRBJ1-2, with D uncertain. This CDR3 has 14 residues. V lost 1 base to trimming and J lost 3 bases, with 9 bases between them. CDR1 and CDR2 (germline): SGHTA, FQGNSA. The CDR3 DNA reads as TGTGCCAGCAGCTTAGGGCTAGGTGACTATGGCTACACCTTC. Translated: CASSLGLGDYGYTF.

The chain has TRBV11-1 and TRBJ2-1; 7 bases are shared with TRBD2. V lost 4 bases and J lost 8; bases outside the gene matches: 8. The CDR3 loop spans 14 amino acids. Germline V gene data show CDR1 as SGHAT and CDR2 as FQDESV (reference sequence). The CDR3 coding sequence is TGTGCCAGCAGCTCCGAGCGGGGCCCCTATGAGCAGTTCTTC. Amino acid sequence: CASSSERGPYEQFF.

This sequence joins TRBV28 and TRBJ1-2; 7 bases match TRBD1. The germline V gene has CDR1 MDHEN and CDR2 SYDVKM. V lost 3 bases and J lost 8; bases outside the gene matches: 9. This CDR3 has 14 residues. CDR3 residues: CASSFGKTGVGYTF. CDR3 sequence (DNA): TGTGCCAGCAGTTTCGGAAAAACAGGGGTCGGCTACACCTTC.

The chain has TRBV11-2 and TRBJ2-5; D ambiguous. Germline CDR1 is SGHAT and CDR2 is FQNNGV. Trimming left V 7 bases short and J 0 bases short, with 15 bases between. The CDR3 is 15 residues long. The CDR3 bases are TGTGCCAGCACCTTGAATGGCCAGTACCAAGAGACCCAGTACTTC. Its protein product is CASTLNGQYQETQYF.

The CDR3 region is CASSFFGGGETQYF. DNA of the CDR3: TGTGCCAGCAGTTTCTTCGGGGGGGGAGAGACCCAGTACTTC. The chain uses TRBV27 and TRBJ2-5, with 8 bases fitting TRBD2. Germline V lookup: CDR1 MNHEY, CDR2 SMNVEV (reference sequence). Trimming removed 3 bases from V and 4 bases from J; junction bases left unmatched: 4. The CDR3 is made up of 14 amino acids.

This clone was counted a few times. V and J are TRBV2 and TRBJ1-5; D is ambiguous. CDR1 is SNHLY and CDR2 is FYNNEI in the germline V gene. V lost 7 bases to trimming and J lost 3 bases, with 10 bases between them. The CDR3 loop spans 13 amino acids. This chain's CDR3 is CASTRTYNQPQHF. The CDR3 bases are TGTGCCAGCACTCGAACTTACAATCAGCCCCAGCATTTT.

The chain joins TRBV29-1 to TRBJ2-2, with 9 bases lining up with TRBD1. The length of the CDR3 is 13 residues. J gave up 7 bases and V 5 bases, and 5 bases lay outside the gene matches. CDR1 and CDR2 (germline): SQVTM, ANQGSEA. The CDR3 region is CSVRDRANGELFF. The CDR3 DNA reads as TGCAGCGTTCGGGACAGGGCGAACGGGGAGCTGTTTTTT.

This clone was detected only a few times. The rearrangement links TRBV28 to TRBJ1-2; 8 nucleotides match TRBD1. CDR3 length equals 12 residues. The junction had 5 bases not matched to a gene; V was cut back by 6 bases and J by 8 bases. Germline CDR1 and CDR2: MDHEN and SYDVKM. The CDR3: CASSPDRGGYTF. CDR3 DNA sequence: TGTGCCAGCAGCCCCGACAGGGGCGGCTACACCTTC.

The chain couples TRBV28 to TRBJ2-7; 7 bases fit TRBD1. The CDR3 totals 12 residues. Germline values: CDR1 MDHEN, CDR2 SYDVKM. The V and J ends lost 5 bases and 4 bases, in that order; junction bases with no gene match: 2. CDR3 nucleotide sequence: TGTGCCAGCAGTAGGGGGCAATACGAGCAGTACTTC. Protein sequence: CASSRGQYEQYF.

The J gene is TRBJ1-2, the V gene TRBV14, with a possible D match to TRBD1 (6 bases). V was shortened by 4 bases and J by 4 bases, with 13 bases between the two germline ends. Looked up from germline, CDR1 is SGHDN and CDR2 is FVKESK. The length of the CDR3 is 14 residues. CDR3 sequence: CASSPQGGGYGYTF. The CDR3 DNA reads TGTGCCAGCAGCCCCCAGGGAGGGGGCTATGGCTACACCTTC.